This T cell receptor (beta chain) was identified in a study of blood T cell repertoires in COVID-19. About the study: Acute-phase and convalescent COVID-19 samples originated in the United States, Italy and Spain. PBMCs, B-cell-depleted T cells, or T cells provided the cDNA or gDNA that made up the material.

Original processing methods: Amplifying reference gene primers gave estimates of nucleated cell counts. Profiling relied on immunoSEQ multiplex PCR, and the TCRdb table lists in-frame clones only, not all of them. The V and J calls and clone size are taken from that table; D and trimming were inferred from the DNA. The sample includes about 54,000 clones, around 81% of them seen just once. Deletions cut 0 bases from V and 6 bases from J, with 15 bases between. Germline CDR1 and CDR2: SGHRS and YFSETQ. The CDR3 extends over 15 amino acids. The TCR originated in a woman aged 60-70 years with acute or convalescent COVID-19. Source material: peripheral blood. This chain links TRBV5-1 with TRBJ1-2; a weak D match, TRBD1 (5 bases). CDR3 DNA sequence: TGCGCCAGCAGCTTGGTCCAGGGAGGGTCGGATGGCTACACCTTC. This encodes CASSLVQGGSDGYTF.